Each of the 20 T cell receptor beta chains below was sequenced from the same sample in a study of blood T cells in healthy people across ages. Together with a sample-barcoded 5' primer, a J-beta primer mix was included in a second PCR lasting about 7 to 11 cycles. TCRdb passed the 5' RACE reads through MiXCR, listing each CDR3 protein once. The sample consists of 1.5 million to 2 million distinct CDR3 sequences, roughly 27% of them appearing once. Sample: blood. The receptor set was obtained from a woman in her twenties or thirties in good health.

Worth noting for this clonotype: This clone may be a read error of a much larger clone one base away. DNA for the CDR3: TGTGCCAGCAGCTCCCACAGAGAGCTCGAAAACGTCCTGACTTTC. It specifies CASSSHRELENVLTF. This chain uses TRBV11-2 with TRBJ2-6; D is unclear. The V end lost 4 bases, the J end lost 10 bases, and 17 bases lay between the germline ends. CDR3 length equals 15 residues. Germline V gene sequence: CDR1 SGHAT, CDR2 FQNNGV.

CDR3 nucleotide sequence: TGTGCCAGCAGTGAGGGTAGCGCCTCCTACAATGAGCAGTTCTTC. It encodes CASSEGSASYNEQFF. The rearrangement links TRBV6-1 to TRBJ2-1; TRBD2 might be the D (5 bases). The CDR3 covers 15 residues. V was shortened by 3 bases and J by 0 bases, with 9 bases between the two germline ends. CDR1 and CDR2 (germline): MNHNS, SASEGT.

The sample holds many counts of this clonotype. At one of its ends the junction is not consistent with the germline gene, which may arise from a read error. This chain uses TRBV10-3 with TRBJ1-2; 7 positions agree with TRBD1. This CDR3 region has 13 residues. From germline, CDR1 is ENHRY and CDR2 SYGVKD. CDR3 DNA: TGTGCCGTCAGTTTTACAGGGGTCGAAGGCTACACCTTC. It codes for CAVSFTGVEGYTF.

In this sample, this clonotype turned up a few times. The CDR3 reads CSADTGGKETQYF. CDR3 in DNA: TGCAGTGCAGATACAGGGGGCAAGGAGACCCAGTACTTC. This chain uses TRBV20-1 with TRBJ2-5, with 9 bases that match TRBD1. V lost 6 bases and J lost 5; bases outside the gene matches: 7. The CDR3 has 13 residues. CDR1 DFQATT and CDR2 SNEGSKA come from the germline V gene (reference sequence).

V usage is TRBV3-1 and J usage is TRBJ1-2, with D perhaps TRBD1 (5 bases). The CDR3 is 16 amino acids. The V and J ends lost 3 bases and 2 bases respectively, with 16 bases between them. The germline gives CDR1 LGHDT, CDR2 YNNKEL (reference sequence). The DNA of the CDR3 is TGTGCCAGCAGCCAGTGGCAACGGGGGATAAACTATGGCTACACCTTC. It yields the protein CASSQWQRGINYGYTF.

This clonotype was seen just once. Lacking the conserved final phenylalanine or tryptophan, this CDR3 likely reflects a read error. This chain links TRBV29-1 with TRBJ1-1; perhaps TRBD1 as D (5 bases). V lost 3 bases and J lost 1, with 12 bases in between. Germline CDR1 reads SQVTM; CDR2 reads ANQGSEA. The CDR3 runs to 14 residues. CDR3: CSVERGGANTEAFV. Here the CDR3 DNA reads TGCAGCGTTGAGCGTGGAGGGGCGAACACTGAAGCTTTCGTT.

At least ten counts were recorded for this clonotype. The chain carries TRBV3-1 and TRBJ2-7; D gene uncertain. The ends were cut back, 5 bases at V and 3 bases at J, with 14 bases in the middle. This CDR3 is built from 14 residues. From germline, CDR1 is LGHDT and CDR2 YNNKEL (reference sequence). CDR3 protein: CASSSWMRDYEQYF. The CDR3 region has the DNA TGTGCCAGCAGCTCGTGGATGCGCGACTACGAGCAGTACTTC.

Points on this clonotype: Given a much more abundant clone one base away, this may be a read error. The gene calls are TRBV4-1 and TRBJ2-7; 9 bases match TRBD1. The trim removed 4 bases at V and 0 bases at J, leaving 10 bases unmatched. Germline assignment: CDR1 MGHRA and CDR2 YSYEKL. The CDR3 has 17 amino acids. The CDR3 bases are TGCGCCAGCAGCCGGGAACAGGGGGCGAGTCTCTCCTACGAGCAGTACTTC. Its translation is CASSREQGASLSYEQYF.

The chain couples TRBV20-1 to TRBJ1-2; D uncertain. The germline V gene encodes CDR1 DFQATT and CDR2 SNEGSKA (reference sequence). V was trimmed by 3 bases and J by 4 bases, leaving 9 bases between them. This CDR3 contains 12 residues. In DNA, the CDR3 is TGCAGTGCTAGGGGCCCGATCTATGGCTACACCTTC. Translated: CSARGPIYGYTF.

The sample holds many counts of this clonotype. The chain employs TRBV29-1 and TRBJ1-2; TRBD1 might be the D (6 bases). Trimming cost V 6 bases and J 6 bases, with 14 bases left between them. Per the germline V gene, CDR1 is SQVTM and CDR2 is ANQGSEA. The CDR3 totals 12 residues. For the CDR3, the DNA is TGCAGCGTCGCTATCAGGACAGATGGCTACACCTTC. Encoded protein: CSVAIRTDGYTF.

The rearrangement joins TRBV6-1 to TRBJ1-1, with D uncertain. Per germline, CDR1 MNHNS and CDR2 SASEGT. V was shortened by 2 bases and J by 0 bases, with 4 bases between the two germline ends. The CDR3 has 13 residues. DNA of the CDR3: TGTGCCAGCAGTGAAAGAGTGAACACTGAAGCTTTCTTT. Amino acids: CASSERVNTEAFF.

The chain has TRBV6-6 and TRBJ1-3; the D gene is possibly TRBD1 (5 bases). This CDR3 spans 15 amino acids. CDR1 and CDR2 from the germline V gene are MNHNY and SVGAGI (reference sequence). Trimming cost V 7 bases and J 0 bases, with 13 bases left between them. CDR3 loop: CASIPGGYSGNTIYF. DNA for the CDR3: TGTGCCAGCATTCCCGGGGGGTACTCTGGAAACACCATATATTTT.

This clonotype was counted many times. This chain's CDR3 is CASRPGTGGDGYGYTF. For the CDR3, the DNA is TGTGCCAGCAGACCCGGGACAGGGGGCGACGGCTATGGCTACACCTTC. The chain recombines TRBV7-9 with TRBJ1-2, with 12 bases matching TRBD1. The V and J ends lost 6 bases and 4 bases, in that order; junction bases with no gene match: 9. Germline V gives CDR1 SEHNR, CDR2 FQNEAQ (reference sequence). This CDR3 contains 16 residues. The variable domain in full, with the rest retrieved from reference TRBV7-9 and TRBJ1-2, is DTGVSQNPRHKITKRGQNVTFRCDPISEHNRLYWYRQTLGQGPEFLTYFQNEAQLEKSRLLSDRFSAERPKGSFSTLEIQRTEQGDSAMYLCASRPGTGGDGYGYTFGSGTRLTVV.

A few counts support this clonotype. As DNA, the CDR3 is TGTGCCAGCGGACGGCGGGGGCACGGCACAGATACGCAGTATTTT. It specifies CASGRRGHGTDTQYF. The chain is built from TRBV6-2 or TRBV6-3 and TRBJ2-3, with D possibly being TRBD2 (7 bases). Trimming removed 8 bases from V and 1 base from J, with 16 bases in between. The CDR3 runs to 15 residues. Per germline, CDR1 MNHEY and CDR2 SVGEGT.

This clonotype has only a few counts. The rearrangement uses TRBV20-1 and TRBJ1-1, with D maybe TRBD1 (5 bases). CDR1 is DFQATT, CDR2 SNEGSKA, per germline (reference sequence). The CDR3 is 14 residues long. V lost 4 bases to trimming and J lost 5 bases, with 17 bases between them. The CDR3 is CSANSDTTATEAFF. The CDR3, as DNA: TGCAGTGCTAACTCGGACACGACGGCAACTGAAGCTTTCTTT.

This clonotype was seen only a few times. One junction end disagrees with the germline gene, perhaps due to a read error. The J gene is TRBJ1-6, the V gene TRBV11-2; tentative D call: TRBD1 (5 bases). Germline V gene data show CDR1 as SGHAT and CDR2 as FQNNGV. The CDR3 covers 14 residues. CDR3 nucleotide sequence: TGTGCCAGCAGCTTAGACCTAGGGGTTTCACCCCCCCACTTT. Encoded protein: CASSLDLGVSPPHF.

In its sample, this clonotype was seen a few times. V gene TRBV20-1 combines with J gene TRBJ2-1; tentatively, D is TRBD2 (5 bases). The CDR3 is 12 residues long. Trimming removed 1 base at V and 9 bases at J, with 10 bases between. Germline V gene sequence: CDR1 DFQATT, CDR2 SNEGSKA (reference sequence). The CDR3 loop is CSARGPGGEQFF. The CDR3 DNA reads as TGCAGTGCTAGAGGTCCCGGAGGTGAGCAGTTCTTC.

The chain carries TRBV27 and TRBJ2-1; TRBD1 is a possible D gene (6 bases). The V end lost 3 bases, the J end lost 4 bases, and 19 bases lay between the germline ends. The germline gives CDR1 MNHEY, CDR2 SMNVEV (reference sequence). This CDR3 has 17 residues. Here the CDR3 reads CASSFRGPAAVYNEQFF. The DNA of the CDR3 is TGTGCCAGCAGTTTCAGGGGCCCCGCGGCGGTATACAATGAGCAGTTCTTC.

V usage is TRBV20-1 and J usage is TRBJ1-1; no firm D call. V shed 1 base and J shed 6 bases, with 9 bases lying between them. The CDR3 has 12 amino acids. Per the germline V gene, CDR1 is DFQATT and CDR2 is SNEGSKA (reference sequence). CDR3 amino acids: CSARVSGAEAFF. CDR3 sequence (DNA): TGCAGTGCTAGAGTCTCCGGGGCTGAAGCTTTCTTT.

This clonotype appeared once. Given a much more abundant clone one base away, this may be a read error. This chain links TRBV10-3 with TRBJ2-3, with D possibly TRBD1 on 5 matching bases. Germline V CDR1 and CDR2: ENHRY, SYGVKD. The CDR3 has 13 residues. The V end was cut by 6 bases, the J end by 3 bases, with 10 bases between. CDR3 in DNA: TGTGCCATCAGGGCAGGGCGTACAGATACGCAGTATTTT. This gives the protein CAIRAGRTDTQYF.